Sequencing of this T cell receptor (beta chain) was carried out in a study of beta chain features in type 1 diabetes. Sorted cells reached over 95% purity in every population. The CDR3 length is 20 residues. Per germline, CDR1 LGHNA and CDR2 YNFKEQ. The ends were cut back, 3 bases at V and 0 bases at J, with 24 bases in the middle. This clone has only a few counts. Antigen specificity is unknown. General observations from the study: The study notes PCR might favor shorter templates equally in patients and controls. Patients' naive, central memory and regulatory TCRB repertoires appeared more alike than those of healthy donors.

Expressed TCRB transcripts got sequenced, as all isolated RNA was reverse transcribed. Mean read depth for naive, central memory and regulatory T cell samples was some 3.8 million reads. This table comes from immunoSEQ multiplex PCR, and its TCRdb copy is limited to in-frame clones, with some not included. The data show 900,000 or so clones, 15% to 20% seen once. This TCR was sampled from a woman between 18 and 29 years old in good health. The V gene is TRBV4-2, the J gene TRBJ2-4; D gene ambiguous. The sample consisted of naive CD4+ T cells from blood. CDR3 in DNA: TGTGCCAGCAGCCAGACCCAACCCATACGACGGACGCTAGCCAAAAACATTCAGTACTTC. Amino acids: CASSQTQPIRRTLAKNIQYF.